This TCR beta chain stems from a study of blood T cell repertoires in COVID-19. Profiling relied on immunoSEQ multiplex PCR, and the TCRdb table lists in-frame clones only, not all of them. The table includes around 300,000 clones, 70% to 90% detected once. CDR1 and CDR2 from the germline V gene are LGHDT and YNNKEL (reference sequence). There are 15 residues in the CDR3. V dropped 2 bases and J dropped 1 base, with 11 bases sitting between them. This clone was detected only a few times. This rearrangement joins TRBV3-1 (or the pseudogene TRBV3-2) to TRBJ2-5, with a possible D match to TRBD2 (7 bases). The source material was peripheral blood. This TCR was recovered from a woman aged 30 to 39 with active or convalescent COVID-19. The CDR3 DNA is TGTGCCAGCAGCCAATCGGCGGGGGCCCAAGAGACCCAGTACTTC. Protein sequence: CASSQSAGAQETQYF.